This T cell receptor (beta chain) was sequenced during a study of blood T cells in healthy people across ages. Study-wide findings and caveats: Since the PBMCs were unsorted, naive and antigen-experienced cells could not be conclusively compared. In long-lived donors, naive CD4+ cell counts and diversity exceeded those of aged donors.

The authors ran a second PCR of about 6 to 11 cycles using a sample-barcoded 5' primer and a J-beta primer mix. Every cDNA was tagged by a template-switch adaptor with 12 random nucleotides. TCRdb re-called the 5' RACE reads with MiXCR, one entry per CDR3 protein. This repertoire shows 700,000 to 950,000 distinct CDR3 sequences, roughly 60% found once; its top ten account for around 20%. The CDR3 has 16 residues. Germline loops: CDR1 MNHEY, CDR2 SVGAGI. V lost 2 bases and J lost 0, with 11 bases in between. At least ten counts were recorded for this clonotype. Its antigen is as yet unknown. V usage is TRBV6-5 and J usage is TRBJ2-1; no reliable D call. Source material: blood. The receptor's source is a man under 40 in good health. The CDR3 loop is CASSYGSASSYNEQFF. In DNA form, the CDR3 reads TGTGCCAGCAGTTACGGATCCGCGAGCTCCTACAATGAGCAGTTCTTC.